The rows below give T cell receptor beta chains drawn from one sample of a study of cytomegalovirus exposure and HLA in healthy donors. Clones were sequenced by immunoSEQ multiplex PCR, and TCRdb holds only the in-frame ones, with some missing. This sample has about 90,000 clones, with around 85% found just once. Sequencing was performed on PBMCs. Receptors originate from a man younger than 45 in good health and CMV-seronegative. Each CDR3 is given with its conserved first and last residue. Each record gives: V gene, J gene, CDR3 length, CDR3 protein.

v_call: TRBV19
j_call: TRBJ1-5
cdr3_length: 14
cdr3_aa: CASSIRTANQPQHF

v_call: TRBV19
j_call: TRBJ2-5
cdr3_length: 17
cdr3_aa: CASSIGRGGAFGETQYF

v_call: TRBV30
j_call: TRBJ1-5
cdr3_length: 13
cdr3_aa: CAWTQGASQPQHF

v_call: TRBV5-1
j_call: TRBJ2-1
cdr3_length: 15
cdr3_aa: CASSLEGPQDNEQFF

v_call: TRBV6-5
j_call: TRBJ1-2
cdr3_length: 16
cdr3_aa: CASSYVRTGGGYGYTF

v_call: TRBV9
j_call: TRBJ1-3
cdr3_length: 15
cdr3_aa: CASSVGSVSGNTIYF

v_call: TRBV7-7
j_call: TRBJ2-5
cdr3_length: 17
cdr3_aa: CASSRGASGGSQETQYF

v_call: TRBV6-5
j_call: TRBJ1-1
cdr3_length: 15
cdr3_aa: CASSKRGQLDTEAFF

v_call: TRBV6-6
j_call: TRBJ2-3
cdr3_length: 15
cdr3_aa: CASIPKSAGTDTQYF

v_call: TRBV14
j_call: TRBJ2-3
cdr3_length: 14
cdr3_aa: CASSQAQYTDTQYF

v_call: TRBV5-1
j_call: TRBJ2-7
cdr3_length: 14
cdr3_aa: CASSFGTPHYEQYF

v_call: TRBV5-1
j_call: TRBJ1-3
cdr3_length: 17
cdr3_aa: CASSPGTGGRTGNTIYF

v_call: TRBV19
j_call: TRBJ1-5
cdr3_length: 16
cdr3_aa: CASSIVGGVSNQPQHF

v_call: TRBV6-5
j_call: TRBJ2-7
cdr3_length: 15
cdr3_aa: CASSHPGGGVYEQYF

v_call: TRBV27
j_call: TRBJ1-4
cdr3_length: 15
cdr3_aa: CASRKTGQENEKLFF

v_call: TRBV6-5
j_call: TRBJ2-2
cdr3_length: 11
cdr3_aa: CASSYIGELFF

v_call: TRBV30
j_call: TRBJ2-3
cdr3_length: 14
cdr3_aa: CAWILAGHADTQYF

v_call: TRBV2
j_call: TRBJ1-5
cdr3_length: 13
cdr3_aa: CASSDRETQPQHF

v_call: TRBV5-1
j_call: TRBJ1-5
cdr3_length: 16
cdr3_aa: CASSLGGQGANQPQHF

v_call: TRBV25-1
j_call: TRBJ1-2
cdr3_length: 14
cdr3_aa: CASSVGGFNYGYTF

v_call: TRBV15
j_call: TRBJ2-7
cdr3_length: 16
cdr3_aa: CATSRVVGTSLGEQYF

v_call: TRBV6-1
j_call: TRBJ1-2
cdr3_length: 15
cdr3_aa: CASSVWDRDYDGYTF